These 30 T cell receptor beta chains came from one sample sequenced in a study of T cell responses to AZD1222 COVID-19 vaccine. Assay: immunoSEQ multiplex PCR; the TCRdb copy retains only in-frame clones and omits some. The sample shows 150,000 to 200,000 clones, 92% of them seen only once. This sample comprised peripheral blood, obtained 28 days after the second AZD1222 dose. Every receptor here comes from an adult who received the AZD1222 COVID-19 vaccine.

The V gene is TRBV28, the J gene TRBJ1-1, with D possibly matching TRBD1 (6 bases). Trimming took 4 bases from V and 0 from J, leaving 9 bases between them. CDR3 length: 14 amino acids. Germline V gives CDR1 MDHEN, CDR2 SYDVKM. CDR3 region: CASSSTGLNTEAFF. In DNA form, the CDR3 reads TGTGCCAGCAGTTCGACAGGCTTGAACACTGAAGCTTTCTTT.

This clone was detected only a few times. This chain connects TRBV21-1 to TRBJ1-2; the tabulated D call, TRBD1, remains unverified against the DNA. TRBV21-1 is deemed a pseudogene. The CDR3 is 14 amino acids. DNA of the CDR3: TGTGCCAGCAGCGCTAGGGACAGGTCGTCTGGCTACACCTTC. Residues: CASSARDRSSGYTF.

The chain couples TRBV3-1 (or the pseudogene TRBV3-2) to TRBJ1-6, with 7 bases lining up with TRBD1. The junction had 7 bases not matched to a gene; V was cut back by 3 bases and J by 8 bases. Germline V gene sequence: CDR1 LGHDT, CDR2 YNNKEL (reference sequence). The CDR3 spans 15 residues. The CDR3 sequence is CASSQGRGSYSPLHF. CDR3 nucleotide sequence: TGTGCCAGCAGCCAGGGCAGGGGGTCCTATTCACCCCTCCACTTT.

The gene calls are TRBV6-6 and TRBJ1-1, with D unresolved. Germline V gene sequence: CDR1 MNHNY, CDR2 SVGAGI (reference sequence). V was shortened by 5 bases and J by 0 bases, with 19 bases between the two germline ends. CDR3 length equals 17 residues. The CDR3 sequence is CASSPQDSPMLNTEAFF. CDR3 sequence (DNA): TGTGCCAGCAGTCCTCAGGACTCCCCGATGTTGAACACTGAAGCTTTCTTT.

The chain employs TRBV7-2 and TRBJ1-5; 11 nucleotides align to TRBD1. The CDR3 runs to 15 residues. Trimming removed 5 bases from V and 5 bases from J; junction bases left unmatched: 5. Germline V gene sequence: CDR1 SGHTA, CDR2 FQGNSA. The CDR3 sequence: CASSMGQGGDQPQHF. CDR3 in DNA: TGTGCCAGCAGCATGGGACAGGGGGGGGATCAGCCCCAGCATTTT.

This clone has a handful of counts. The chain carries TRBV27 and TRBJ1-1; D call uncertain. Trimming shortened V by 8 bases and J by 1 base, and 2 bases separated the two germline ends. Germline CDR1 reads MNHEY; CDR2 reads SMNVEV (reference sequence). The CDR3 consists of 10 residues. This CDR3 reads CASGNTEAFF. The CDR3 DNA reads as TGTGCCAGCGGGAACACTGAAGCTTTCTTT.

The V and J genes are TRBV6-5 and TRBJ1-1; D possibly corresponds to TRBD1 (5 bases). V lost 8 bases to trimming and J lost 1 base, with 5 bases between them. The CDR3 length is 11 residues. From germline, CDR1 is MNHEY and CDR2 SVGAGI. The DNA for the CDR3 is TGTGCCAGCGGGGGGAACACTGAAGCTTTCTTT. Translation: CASGGNTEAFF.

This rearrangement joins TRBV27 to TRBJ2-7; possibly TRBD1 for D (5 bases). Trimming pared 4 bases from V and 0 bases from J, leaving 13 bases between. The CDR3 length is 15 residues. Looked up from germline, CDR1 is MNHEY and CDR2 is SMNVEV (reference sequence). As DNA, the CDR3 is TGTGCCAGCAGTTATTCGGTAGGGGACTCCTACGAGCAGTACTTC. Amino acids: CASSYSVGDSYEQYF.

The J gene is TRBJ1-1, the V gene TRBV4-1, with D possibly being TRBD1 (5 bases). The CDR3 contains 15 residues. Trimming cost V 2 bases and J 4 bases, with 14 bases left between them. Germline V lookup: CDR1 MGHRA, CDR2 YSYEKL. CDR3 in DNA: TGCGCCAGCAGCCAAACCGGGGGTCTGGGCACTGAAGCTTTCTTT. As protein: CASSQTGGLGTEAFF.

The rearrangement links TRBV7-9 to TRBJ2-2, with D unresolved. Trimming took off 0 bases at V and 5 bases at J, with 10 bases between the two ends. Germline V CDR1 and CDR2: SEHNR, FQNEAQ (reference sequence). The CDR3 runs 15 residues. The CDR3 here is CASSLASQATGELFF. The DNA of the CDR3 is TGTGCCAGCAGCTTAGCTAGTCAGGCGACCGGGGAGCTGTTTTTT.

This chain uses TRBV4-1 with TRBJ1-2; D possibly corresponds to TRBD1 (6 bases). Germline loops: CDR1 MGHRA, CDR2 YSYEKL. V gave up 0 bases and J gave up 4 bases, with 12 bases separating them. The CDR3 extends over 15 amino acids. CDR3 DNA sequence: TGCGCCAGCAGCCAAGATCAGGGGACCTCCTATGGCTACACCTTC. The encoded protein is CASSQDQGTSYGYTF.

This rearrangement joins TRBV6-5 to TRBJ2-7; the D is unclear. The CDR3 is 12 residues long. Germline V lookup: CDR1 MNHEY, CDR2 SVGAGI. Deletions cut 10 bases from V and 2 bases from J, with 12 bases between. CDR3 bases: TGTGCCATTTCCCTGGGGACCTACGAGCAGTACTTC. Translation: CAISLGTYEQYF.

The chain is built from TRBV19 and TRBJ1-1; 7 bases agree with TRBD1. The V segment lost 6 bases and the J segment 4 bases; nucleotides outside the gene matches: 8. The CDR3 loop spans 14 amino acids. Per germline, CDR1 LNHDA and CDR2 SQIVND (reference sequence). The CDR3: CASSHRGTGTEAFF. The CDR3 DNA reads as TGTGCCAGTAGCCACAGGGGTACGGGCACTGAAGCTTTCTTT. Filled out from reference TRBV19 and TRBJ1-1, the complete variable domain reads DGGITQSPKYLFRKEGQNVTLSCEQNLNHDAMYWYRQDPGQGLRLIYYSQIVNDFQKGDIAEGYSVSREKKESFPLTVTSAQKNPTAFYLCASSHRGTGTEAFFGQGTRLTVV.

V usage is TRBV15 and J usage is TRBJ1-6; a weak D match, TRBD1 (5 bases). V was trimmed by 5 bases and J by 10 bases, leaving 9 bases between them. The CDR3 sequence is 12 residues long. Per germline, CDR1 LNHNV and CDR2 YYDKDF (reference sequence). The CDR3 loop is CATSRQWSPLHF. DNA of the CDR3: TGTGCCACCAGCCGACAGTGGTCACCCCTCCACTTT.

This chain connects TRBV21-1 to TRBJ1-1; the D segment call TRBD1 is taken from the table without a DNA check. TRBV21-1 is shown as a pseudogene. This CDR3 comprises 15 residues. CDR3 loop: CASSLQGKVNTEAFF. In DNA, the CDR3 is TGTGCCAGCAGCCTACAGGGTAAGGTGAACACTGAAGCTTTCTTT.

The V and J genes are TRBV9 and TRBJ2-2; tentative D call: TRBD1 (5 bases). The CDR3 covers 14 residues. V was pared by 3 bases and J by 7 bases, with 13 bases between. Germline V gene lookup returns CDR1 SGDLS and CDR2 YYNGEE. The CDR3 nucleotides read TGTGCCAGCAGCGCCCGACAGCCTCACGGGGAGCTGTTTTTT. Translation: CASSARQPHGELFF.

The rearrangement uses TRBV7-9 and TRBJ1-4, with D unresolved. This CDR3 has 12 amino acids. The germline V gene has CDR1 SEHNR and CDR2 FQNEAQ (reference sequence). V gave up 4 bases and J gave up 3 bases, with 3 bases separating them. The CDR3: CASSSSNEKLFF. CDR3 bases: TGTGCCAGCAGCTCCTCTAATGAAAAACTGTTTTTT.

The CDR3 sequence is CASRTHSGTGELFF. The CDR3 nucleotides read TGTGCCAGCAGAACTCACTCAGGGACCGGGGAGCTGTTTTTT. The chain joins TRBV7-2 to TRBJ2-2, with D perhaps TRBD1 (5 bases). The CDR3 spans 14 residues. V was clipped by 6 bases and J by 5 bases, with 13 bases between them. Germline-derived CDR1 and CDR2 are SGHTA and FQGNSA.

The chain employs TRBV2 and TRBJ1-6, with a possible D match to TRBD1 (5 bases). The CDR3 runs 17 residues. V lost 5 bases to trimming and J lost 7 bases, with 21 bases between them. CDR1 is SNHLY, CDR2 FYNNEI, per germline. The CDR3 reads CASSPLVSGEGNSPLHF. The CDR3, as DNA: TGTGCCAGCAGTCCCCTGGTATCGGGAGAGGGGAATTCACCCCTCCACTTT.

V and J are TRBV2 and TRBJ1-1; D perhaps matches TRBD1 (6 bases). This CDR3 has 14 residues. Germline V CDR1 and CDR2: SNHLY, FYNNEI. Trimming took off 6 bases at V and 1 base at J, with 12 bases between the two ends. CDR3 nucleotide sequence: TGTGCCAGCAGGGTCGACAGGACGAACACTGAAGCTTTCTTT. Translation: CASRVDRTNTEAFF.

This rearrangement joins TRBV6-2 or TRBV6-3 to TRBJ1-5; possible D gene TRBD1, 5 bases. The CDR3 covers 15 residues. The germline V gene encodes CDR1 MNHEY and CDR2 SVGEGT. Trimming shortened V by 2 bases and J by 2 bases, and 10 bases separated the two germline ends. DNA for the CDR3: TGTGCCAGCAGTTACGAATGGGGCCGCAATCAGCCCCAGCATTTT. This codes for CASSYEWGRNQPQHF.

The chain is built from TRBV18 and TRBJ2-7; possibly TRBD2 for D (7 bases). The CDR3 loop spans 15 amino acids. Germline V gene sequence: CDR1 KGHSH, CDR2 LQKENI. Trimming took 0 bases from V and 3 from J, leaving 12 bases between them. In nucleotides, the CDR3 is TGTGCCAGCTCACCACCAGGGGGAGGGGTCTACGAGCAGTACTTC. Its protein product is CASSPPGGGVYEQYF.

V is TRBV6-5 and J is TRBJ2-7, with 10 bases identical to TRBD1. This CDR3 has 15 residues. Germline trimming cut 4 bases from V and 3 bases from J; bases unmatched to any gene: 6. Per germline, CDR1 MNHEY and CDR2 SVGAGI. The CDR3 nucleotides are TGTGCCAGCAGTTTCTCCCGGACAGGGGGCTACGAGCAGTACTTC. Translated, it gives CASSFSRTGGYEQYF.

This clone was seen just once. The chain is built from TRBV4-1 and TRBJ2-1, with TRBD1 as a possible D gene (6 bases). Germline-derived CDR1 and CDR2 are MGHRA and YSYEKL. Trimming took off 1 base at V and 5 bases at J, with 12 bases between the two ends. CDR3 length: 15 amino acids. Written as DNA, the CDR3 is TGCGCCAGCAGCCAAGTGAGTACAGGGAACAATGAGCAGTTCTTC. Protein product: CASSQVSTGNNEQFF.

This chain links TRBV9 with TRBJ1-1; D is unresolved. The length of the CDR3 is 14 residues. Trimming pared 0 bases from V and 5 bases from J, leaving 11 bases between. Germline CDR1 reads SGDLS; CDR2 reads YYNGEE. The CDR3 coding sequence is TGTGCCAGCAGCGTAGATCTGAGAGGGACTGAAGCTTTCTTT. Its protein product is CASSVDLRGTEAFF.

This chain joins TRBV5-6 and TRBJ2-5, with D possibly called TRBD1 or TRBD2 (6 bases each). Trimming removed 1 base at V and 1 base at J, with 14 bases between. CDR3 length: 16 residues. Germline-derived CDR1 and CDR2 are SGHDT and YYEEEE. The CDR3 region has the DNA TGTGCCAGCAGCTTGCGGGGCGGGACACTCCAAGAGACCCAGTACTTC. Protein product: CASSLRGGTLQETQYF. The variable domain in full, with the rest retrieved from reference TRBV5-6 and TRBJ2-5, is DAGVTQSPTHLIKTRGQQVTLRCSPKSGHDTVSWYQQALGQGPQFIFQYYEEEERQRGNFPDRFSGHQFPNYSSELNVNALLLGDSALYLCASSLRGGTLQETQYFGPGTRLLVL.

CDR3 residues: CASSLLDYNSPLHF. DNA of the CDR3: TGTGCCAGCAGCTTACTGGACTATAATTCACCCCTCCACTTT. The chain employs TRBV11-2 and TRBJ1-6; unclear D gene. Trimming removed 2 bases at V and 3 bases at J, with 5 bases between. The CDR3 is made up of 14 amino acids. In germline, CDR1 is SGHAT, CDR2 FQNNGV.

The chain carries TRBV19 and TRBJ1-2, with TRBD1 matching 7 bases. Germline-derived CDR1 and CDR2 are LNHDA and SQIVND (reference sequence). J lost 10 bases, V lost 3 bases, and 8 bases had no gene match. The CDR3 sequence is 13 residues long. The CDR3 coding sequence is TGTGCCAGTAGTATCCCAGGGGGTGATCTCTACACCTTC. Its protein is CASSIPGGDLYTF.

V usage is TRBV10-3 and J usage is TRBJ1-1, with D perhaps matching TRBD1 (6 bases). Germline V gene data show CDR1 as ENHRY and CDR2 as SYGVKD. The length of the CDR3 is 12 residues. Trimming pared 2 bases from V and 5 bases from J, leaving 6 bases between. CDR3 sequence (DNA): TGTGCCATCAGTGAGAGGGGGACTGAAGCTTTCTTT. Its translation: CAISERGTEAFF.

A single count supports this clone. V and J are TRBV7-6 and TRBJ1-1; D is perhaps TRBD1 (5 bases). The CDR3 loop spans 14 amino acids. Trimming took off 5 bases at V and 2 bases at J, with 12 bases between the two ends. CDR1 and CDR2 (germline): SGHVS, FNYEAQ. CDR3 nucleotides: TGTGCCAGCAGCCTCGGGGGTTTCAACACTGAAGCTTTCTTT. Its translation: CASSLGGFNTEAFF. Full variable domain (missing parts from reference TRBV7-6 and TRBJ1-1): GAGVSQSPRYKVTKRGQDVALRCDPISGHVSLYWYRQALGQGPEFLTYFNYEAQQDKSGLPNDRFSAERPEGSISTLTIQRTEQRDSAMYRCASSLGGFNTEAFFGQGTRLTVV.